The following is a T cell receptor beta chain sequence with its context. Its antigen is currently unknown. The source of the sample is a study of cytomegalovirus exposure and HLA in healthy donors. The primer mix had 60 Vbeta and 13 Jbeta primers. TCRdb's copy holds only in-frame clones and misses some; the assay was immunoSEQ multiplex PCR. Altogether around 180,000 clones are present, roughly 84% being singletons, with the ten largest covering around 1.2%. Study-wide findings and caveats: A previous analysis found most TCR beta V segments productive roughly 87% or roughly 30% of the time.

CDR1 is MGHRA and CDR2 is YSYEKL in the germline V gene. V dropped 0 bases and J dropped 2 bases, with 10 bases sitting between them. This CDR3 has 16 amino acids. This chain links TRBV4-1 with TRBJ2-2; D remains unclear. Sequencing was carried out using PBMCs. The sequence was obtained from a girl aged 2-9 years in good health and CMV-seropositive. Here the CDR3 reads CASSQEAQLNTGELFF. In nucleotides, the CDR3 is TGCGCCAGCAGCCAAGAGGCCCAACTAAACACCGGGGAGCTGTTTTTT.